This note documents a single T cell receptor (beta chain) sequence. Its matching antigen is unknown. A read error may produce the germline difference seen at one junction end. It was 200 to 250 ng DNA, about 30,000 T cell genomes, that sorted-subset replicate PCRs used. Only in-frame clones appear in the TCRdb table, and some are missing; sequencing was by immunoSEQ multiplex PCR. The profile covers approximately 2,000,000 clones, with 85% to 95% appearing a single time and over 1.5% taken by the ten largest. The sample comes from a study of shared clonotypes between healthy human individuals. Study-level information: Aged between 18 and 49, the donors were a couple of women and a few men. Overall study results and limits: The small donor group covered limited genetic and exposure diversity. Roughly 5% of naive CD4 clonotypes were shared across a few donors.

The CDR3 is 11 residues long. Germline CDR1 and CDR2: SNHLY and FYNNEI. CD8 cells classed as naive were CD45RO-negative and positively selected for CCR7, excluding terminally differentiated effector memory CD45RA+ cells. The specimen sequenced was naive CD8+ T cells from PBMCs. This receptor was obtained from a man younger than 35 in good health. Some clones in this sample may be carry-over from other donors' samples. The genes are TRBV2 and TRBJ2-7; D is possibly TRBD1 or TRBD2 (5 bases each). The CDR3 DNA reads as TGTGCCAGCAGTGAAGGGGGGACGGCCACTTTT. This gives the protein CASSEGGTATF.